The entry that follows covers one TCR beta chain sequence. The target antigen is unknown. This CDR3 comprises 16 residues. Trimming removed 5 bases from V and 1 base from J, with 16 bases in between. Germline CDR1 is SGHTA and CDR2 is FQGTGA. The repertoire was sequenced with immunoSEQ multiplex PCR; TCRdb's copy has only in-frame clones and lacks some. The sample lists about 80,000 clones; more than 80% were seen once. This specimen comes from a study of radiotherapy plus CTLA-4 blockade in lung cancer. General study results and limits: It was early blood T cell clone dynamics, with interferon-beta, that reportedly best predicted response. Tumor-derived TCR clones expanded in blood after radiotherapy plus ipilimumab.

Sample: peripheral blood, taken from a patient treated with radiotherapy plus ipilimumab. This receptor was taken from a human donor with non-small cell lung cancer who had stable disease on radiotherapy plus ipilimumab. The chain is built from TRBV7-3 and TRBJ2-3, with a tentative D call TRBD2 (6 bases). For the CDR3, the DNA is TGTGCCAGCAGCCCTCCCCGGGGGTTAGGCACAGATACGCAGTATTTT. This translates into CASSPPRGLGTDTQYF. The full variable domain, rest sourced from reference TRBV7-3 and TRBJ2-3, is GAGVSQTPSNKVTEKGKYVELRCDPISGHTALYWYRQSLGQGPEFLIYFQGTGAADDSGLPNDRFFAVRPEGSVSTLKIQRTERGDSAVYLCASSPPRGLGTDTQYFGPGTRLTVL.